Included here is one TCR beta chain sequence, with context. The entry originates in a study of T cell responses to AZD1222 COVID-19 vaccine. Overall study: Pooling covered second doses at about 4 or about 12 weeks.

The table came from immunoSEQ multiplex PCR; TCRdb's copy has only in-frame clones and leaves some out. The sample includes around 70,000 clones, roughly 88% of them seen just once. Trimming pared 2 bases from V and 1 base from J, leaving 6 bases between. Looked up from germline, CDR1 is SGHNT and CDR2 is YYREEE (reference sequence). This CDR3 spans 13 amino acids. This sequence originates from an adult in good health. Sample: peripheral blood, taken on day 0 of AZD1222 vaccination. The chain employs TRBV5-4 and TRBJ2-5, with D hard to call. The CDR3 loop reads CASSFDIQETQYF. CDR3 DNA: TGTGCCAGCAGCTTTGATATCCAAGAGACCCAGTACTTC.